This is a list of T cell receptor beta chains from one sample in a study of cytomegalovirus exposure and HLA in healthy donors. Repertoires were generated with immunoSEQ multiplex PCR, while TCRdb's copy carries only in-frame clones and drops some. This table has around 200,000 clones, around 81% appearing once. The material sequenced was PBMCs. These TCRs come from a young woman in good health and CMV-seropositive. The CDR3 runs from the conserved cysteine through the conserved F or W. The order of the fields is J gene, clone size, D gene, V gene, CDR3 DNA, CDR3 protein. D genes are given only for firm matches. Size values are once, few and many counts, or a class for expanded clones, and some rows have none.

j_gene: TRBJ2-1; abundance: once; d_gene: TRBD2; v_gene: TRBV7-9; CDR3nt: TGTGCCAGCAGGGGCCTAGCGGGGGAATTGCTCTCCTACAATGAGCAGTTCTTC; CDR3aa: CASRGLAGELLSYNEQFF
j_gene: TRBJ1-2; abundance: -; d_gene: -; v_gene: TRBV5-6; CDR3nt: TGTGCCAGCAGCTTATCTGGGGGGAATGGCTACACCTTC; CDR3aa: CASSLSGGNGYTF
j_gene: TRBJ2-4; abundance: -; d_gene: TRBD1; v_gene: TRBV29-1; CDR3nt: TGCAGCGTGGGAGGACAGGGGGTTGGCAAAAACATTCAGTACTTC; CDR3aa: CSVGGQGVGKNIQYF
j_gene: TRBJ1-4; abundance: -; d_gene: -; v_gene: TRBV7-9; CDR3nt: TGTGCCAGCAGCTTCAGACAGCTTAATGAAAAACTGTTTTTT; CDR3aa: CASSFRQLNEKLFF
j_gene: TRBJ2-2; abundance: -; d_gene: -; v_gene: TRBV11-3; CDR3nt: TGTGCCAGCAGCCCCCCTAGGGTCCAGGGGACCGGGGAGCTGTTTTTT; CDR3aa: CASSPPRVQGTGELFF
j_gene: TRBJ1-6; abundance: -; d_gene: TRBD1; v_gene: TRBV7-2; CDR3nt: TGTGCCAGCAGCCAGCCCCCGGGACAGGAATTTAATTCACCCCTCCACTTT; CDR3aa: CASSQPPGQEFNSPLHF
j_gene: TRBJ1-1; abundance: once; d_gene: -; v_gene: TRBV6-6; CDR3nt: TGTGCCAGCAGGGAGCCTCAGGGATCCAACACTGAAGCTTTCTTT; CDR3aa: CASREPQGSNTEAFF
j_gene: TRBJ1-1; abundance: -; d_gene: -; v_gene: TRBV29-1; CDR3nt: TGCAGCGTTGACAGGGTCGGCACTGAAGCTTTCTTT; CDR3aa: CSVDRVGTEAFF
j_gene: TRBJ2-5; abundance: -; d_gene: -; v_gene: TRBV9; CDR3nt: TGTGCCAGCAGCATCCAGACTAACAACCAAGAGACCCAGTACTTC; CDR3aa: CASSIQTNNQETQYF
j_gene: TRBJ2-2; abundance: -; d_gene: -; v_gene: TRBV6-5; CDR3nt: TGTGCCAGCAGTCGCTCACAAACGAACACCGGGGAGCTGTTTTTT; CDR3aa: CASSRSQTNTGELFF
j_gene: TRBJ2-7; abundance: -; d_gene: -; v_gene: TRBV6-5; CDR3nt: TGTGCCAGCAAGAGAGTGACACCCAACTCCTACGAGCAGTACTTC; CDR3aa: CASKRVTPNSYEQYF
j_gene: TRBJ2-3; abundance: once; d_gene: -; v_gene: TRBV19; CDR3nt: TGTGCCAGTAGTTGGGGGCAGGGGTCAGATACGCAGTATTTT; CDR3aa: CASSWGQGSDTQYF
j_gene: TRBJ2-5; abundance: few; d_gene: -; v_gene: TRBV9; CDR3nt: TGTGCCAGCAGCGTAGGCGTTTTGGAGACCCAGTACTTC; CDR3aa: CASSVGVLETQYF
j_gene: TRBJ2-2; abundance: -; d_gene: -; v_gene: TRBV11-3; CDR3nt: TGTGCCAGCAGCTTGGTGCGGGGGCCCACCGGGGAGCTGTTTTTT; CDR3aa: CASSLVRGPTGELFF
j_gene: TRBJ2-5; abundance: -; d_gene: -; v_gene: TRBV11-2; CDR3nt: TGTGCCAGCGGTGGGGCCCTCCAAGAGACCCAGTACTTC; CDR3aa: CASGGALQETQYF
j_gene: TRBJ1-1; abundance: -; d_gene: TRBD1; v_gene: TRBV9; CDR3nt: TGTGCCAGCAGCGTAGTGGGACAGATGAACACTGAAGCTTTCTTT; CDR3aa: CASSVVGQMNTEAFF
j_gene: TRBJ2-1; abundance: -; d_gene: -; v_gene: TRBV2; CDR3nt: TGTGCCAGCACGGTATGGTCCTACAATGAGCAGTTCTTC; CDR3aa: CASTVWSYNEQFF
j_gene: TRBJ1-4; abundance: once; d_gene: -; v_gene: TRBV5-1; CDR3nt: TGCGCCAGCAGCCCCGGGTCGGGGGTTATTAATGAAAAACTGTTTTTT; CDR3aa: CASSPGSGVINEKLFF
j_gene: TRBJ1-4; abundance: -; d_gene: -; v_gene: TRBV4-1; CDR3nt: TGCGCCAGCAGCCAAGAAGGGGTGGGGGCCACTAATGAAAAACTGTTTTTT; CDR3aa: CASSQEGVGATNEKLFF
j_gene: TRBJ2-3; abundance: -; d_gene: -; v_gene: TRBV5-4; CDR3nt: TGTGCCAGCAGCCCACAGGGTCGGGTTCTTCTATCCACAGATACGCAGTATTTT; CDR3aa: CASSPQGRVLLSTDTQYF
j_gene: TRBJ2-3; abundance: once; d_gene: TRBD2; v_gene: TRBV15; CDR3nt: TGTGCCACCAGCAGCGGGCGGGGGGGAACAGATACGCAGTATTTT; CDR3aa: CATSSGRGGTDTQYF
j_gene: TRBJ2-1; abundance: -; d_gene: TRBD2; v_gene: TRBV2; CDR3nt: TGTGCCAGCACTGCCGGGACTAATAGTCTTGAGCAGTTCTTC; CDR3aa: CASTAGTNSLEQFF
j_gene: TRBJ2-7; abundance: few; d_gene: TRBD1; v_gene: TRBV2; CDR3nt: TGTGCCAGCGGGACAGGGCTCTACGAGCAGTACTTC; CDR3aa: CASGTGLYEQYF
j_gene: TRBJ1-1; abundance: few; d_gene: -; v_gene: TRBV18; CDR3nt: TGTGCCAGCTCACGACTGGACAGAAACACTGAAGCTTTCTTT; CDR3aa: CASSRLDRNTEAFF
j_gene: TRBJ1-1; abundance: once; d_gene: -; v_gene: TRBV5-1; CDR3nt: TGCGCCAGCAGCTTGTTCGGATTAGAGGACACTGAAGCTTTCTTT; CDR3aa: CASSLFGLEDTEAFF
j_gene: TRBJ1-5; abundance: once; d_gene: -; v_gene: TRBV2; CDR3nt: TGTGCCAGCAGAGAAGTTTATAGCAATCAGCCCCAGCATTTT; CDR3aa: CASREVYSNQPQHF
j_gene: TRBJ1-1; abundance: -; d_gene: -; v_gene: TRBV29-1; CDR3nt: TGCAGCGTGACCCGACAGACTGAAGCTTTCTTT; CDR3aa: CSVTRQTEAFF
j_gene: TRBJ2-4; abundance: -; d_gene: -; v_gene: TRBV2; CDR3nt: TGTGCCAGCGCGAGGGAATCAAGCCTAGCCAAAAACATTCAGTACTTC; CDR3aa: CASARESSLAKNIQYF
j_gene: TRBJ1-4; abundance: -; d_gene: -; v_gene: TRBV10-3; CDR3nt: TGTGCCATAAGAGGCTCGGAAGCTAATGAAAAACTGTTTTTT; CDR3aa: CAIRGSEANEKLFF
j_gene: TRBJ1-2; abundance: -; d_gene: -; v_gene: TRBV2; CDR3nt: TGTGCCAGCAGTGGGAGCTATGGCTACACCTTC; CDR3aa: CASSGSYGYTF
j_gene: TRBJ2-3; abundance: -; d_gene: -; v_gene: TRBV5-8; CDR3nt: TGTGCCAGCAGCTTGGCTGGGGGGAGCACAGATACGCAGTATTTT; CDR3aa: CASSLAGGSTDTQYF
j_gene: TRBJ2-7; abundance: -; d_gene: -; v_gene: TRBV9; CDR3nt: TGTGCCAGCAGCGTGGGAACGGACTTGACCTACGAGCAGTACTTC; CDR3aa: CASSVGTDLTYEQYF
j_gene: TRBJ2-3; abundance: -; d_gene: TRBD2; v_gene: TRBV6-1; CDR3nt: TGTGCCAGCAAGCCCCGGGGGGGCTGGGATACGCAGTATTTT; CDR3aa: CASKPRGGWDTQYF
j_gene: TRBJ1-1; abundance: -; d_gene: -; v_gene: TRBV4-1; CDR3nt: TGCGCCAGCAGCCCGGGGGGGGATCTCACTGAAGCTTTCTTT; CDR3aa: CASSPGGDLTEAFF
j_gene: TRBJ2-2; abundance: -; d_gene: -; v_gene: TRBV19; CDR3nt: TGTGCCAGTAAGTCTACAGGCACCGGGGAGCTGTTTTTT; CDR3aa: CASKSTGTGELFF
j_gene: TRBJ1-5; abundance: -; d_gene: TRBD1; v_gene: TRBV27; CDR3nt: TGTGCCAGCAGTTTATGGCAGGGGGGCAATCAGCCCCAGCATTTT; CDR3aa: CASSLWQGGNQPQHF
j_gene: TRBJ1-5; abundance: few; d_gene: -; v_gene: TRBV27; CDR3nt: TGTGCCAGCAGCCCATGGGGGGGTGACAATCAGCCCCAGCATTTT; CDR3aa: CASSPWGGDNQPQHF
j_gene: TRBJ2-7; abundance: -; d_gene: TRBD2; v_gene: TRBV2; CDR3nt: TGTGCCAGCAGTACCCCCAGGGGACTAGCTGGCGAGCAGTACTTC; CDR3aa: CASSTPRGLAGEQYF
j_gene: TRBJ2-7; abundance: once; d_gene: -; v_gene: TRBV11-2; CDR3nt: TGTGCCAGCAGTCCTCGGTCCCCCCGCGGTTCCTACGAGCAGTACTTC; CDR3aa: CASSPRSPRGSYEQYF
j_gene: TRBJ2-1; abundance: -; d_gene: -; v_gene: TRBV29-1; CDR3nt: TGCAGCGTTGGATTCCCGGGAAACAATGAGCAGTTCTTC; CDR3aa: CSVGFPGNNEQFF
j_gene: TRBJ2-3; abundance: -; d_gene: -; v_gene: TRBV27; CDR3nt: TGTGCCAGCAGTCACGCGGGGAGGGATACGCAGTATTTT; CDR3aa: CASSHAGRDTQYF
j_gene: TRBJ2-1; abundance: -; d_gene: -; v_gene: TRBV5-6; CDR3nt: TGTGCCAGCAGCGAGGGTCGGGCCTACAATGAGCAGTTCTTC; CDR3aa: CASSEGRAYNEQFF
j_gene: TRBJ2-3; abundance: -; d_gene: TRBD2; v_gene: TRBV4-2; CDR3nt: TGTGCCAGCAGCCAAACGGGACTAGCGGGGGGAGATACGCAGTATTTT; CDR3aa: CASSQTGLAGGDTQYF
j_gene: TRBJ2-7; abundance: -; d_gene: TRBD2; v_gene: TRBV7-2; CDR3nt: TGTGCCAGCAGCCGGGACGGGAGGGCCGACGAGCAGTACTTC; CDR3aa: CASSRDGRADEQYF
j_gene: TRBJ2-2; abundance: -; d_gene: -; v_gene: TRBV5-4; CDR3nt: TGTGCCAGCAGCCCTGAGGATTACGGGGAGCTGTTTTTT; CDR3aa: CASSPEDYGELFF
j_gene: TRBJ1-3; abundance: once; d_gene: -; v_gene: TRBV7-2; CDR3nt: TGTGCCAGCAGCTTAGAGGGAGGTATCTCTGGAAACACCATATATTTT; CDR3aa: CASSLEGGISGNTIYF
j_gene: TRBJ2-3; abundance: -; d_gene: TRBD2; v_gene: TRBV6-6; CDR3nt: TGTGCCAGCAGCCGACCAAGCGGGGAGAGCACAGATACGCAGTATTTT; CDR3aa: CASSRPSGESTDTQYF
j_gene: TRBJ1-4; abundance: -; d_gene: -; v_gene: TRBV20-1; CDR3nt: TGCAGTGCTGACACTGGTGGAAAACTGTTTTTT; CDR3aa: CSADTGGKLFF
j_gene: TRBJ2-5; abundance: -; d_gene: TRBD2; v_gene: TRBV7-2; CDR3nt: TGTGCCAGCAGCTTAGAGCTAGCGGGGGGGAGGGAGACCCAGTACTTC; CDR3aa: CASSLELAGGRETQYF
j_gene: TRBJ2-7; abundance: once; d_gene: -; v_gene: TRBV6-5; CDR3nt: TGTGCCAGCAGTTACGTGACAGACCTTTCCTACGAGCAGTACTTC; CDR3aa: CASSYVTDLSYEQYF